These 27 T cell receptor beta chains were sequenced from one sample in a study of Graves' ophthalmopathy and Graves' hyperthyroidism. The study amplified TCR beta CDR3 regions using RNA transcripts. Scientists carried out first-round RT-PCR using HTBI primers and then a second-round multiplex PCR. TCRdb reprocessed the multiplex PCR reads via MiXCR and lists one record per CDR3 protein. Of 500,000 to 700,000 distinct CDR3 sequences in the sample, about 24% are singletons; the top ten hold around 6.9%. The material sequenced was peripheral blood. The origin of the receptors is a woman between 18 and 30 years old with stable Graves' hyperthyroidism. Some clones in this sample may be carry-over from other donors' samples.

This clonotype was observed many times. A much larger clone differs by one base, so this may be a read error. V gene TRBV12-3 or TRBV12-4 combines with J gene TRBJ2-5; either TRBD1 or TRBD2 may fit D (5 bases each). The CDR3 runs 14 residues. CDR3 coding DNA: TGTGCCAGCAGTTGGGGTCAGGGAGTAGAGACCAAGTACTTC. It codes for CASSWGQGVETKYF.

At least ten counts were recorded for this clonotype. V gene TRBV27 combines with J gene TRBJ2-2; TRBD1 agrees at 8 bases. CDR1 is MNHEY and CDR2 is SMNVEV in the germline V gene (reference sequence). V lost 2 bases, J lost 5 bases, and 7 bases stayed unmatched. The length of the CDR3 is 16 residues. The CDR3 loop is CASSLQGARLTGELFF. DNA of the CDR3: TGTGCCAGCAGTTTACAGGGGGCGCGATTAACCGGGGAGCTGTTTTTT.

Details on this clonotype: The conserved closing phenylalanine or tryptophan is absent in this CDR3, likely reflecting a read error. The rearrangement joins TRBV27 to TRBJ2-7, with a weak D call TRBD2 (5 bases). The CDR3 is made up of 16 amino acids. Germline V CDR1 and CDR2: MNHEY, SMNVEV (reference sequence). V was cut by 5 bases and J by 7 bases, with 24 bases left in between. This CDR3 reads CASSQDPLGVAGEQYL. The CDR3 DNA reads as TGTGCCAGCAGTCAAGACCCCCTCGGGGTAGCAGGAGAGCAGTACTTG.

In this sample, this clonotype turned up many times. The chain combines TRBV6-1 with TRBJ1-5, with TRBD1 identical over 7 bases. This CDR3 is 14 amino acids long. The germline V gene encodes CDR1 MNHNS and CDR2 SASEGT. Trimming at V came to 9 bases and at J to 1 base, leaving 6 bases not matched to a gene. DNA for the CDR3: TGTGCCAGTGGACAGGCGGGGAGCAATCAGCCCCAGCATTTT. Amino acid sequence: CASGQAGSNQPQHF.

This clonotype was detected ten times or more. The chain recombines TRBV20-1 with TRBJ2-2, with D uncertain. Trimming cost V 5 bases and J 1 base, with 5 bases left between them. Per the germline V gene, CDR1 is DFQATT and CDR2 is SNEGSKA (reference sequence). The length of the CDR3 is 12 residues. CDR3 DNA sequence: TGCAGTGCTCCCATGAACACCGGGGAGCTGTTTTTT. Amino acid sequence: CSAPMNTGELFF.

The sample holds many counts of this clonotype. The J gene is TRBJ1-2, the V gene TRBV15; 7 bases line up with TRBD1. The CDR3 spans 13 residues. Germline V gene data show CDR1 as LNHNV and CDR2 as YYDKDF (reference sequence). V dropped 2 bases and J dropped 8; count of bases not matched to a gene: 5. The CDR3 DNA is TGTGCCACCAGCAGACGGACAGGCGGCGGCTACACCTTC. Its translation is CATSRRTGGGYTF.

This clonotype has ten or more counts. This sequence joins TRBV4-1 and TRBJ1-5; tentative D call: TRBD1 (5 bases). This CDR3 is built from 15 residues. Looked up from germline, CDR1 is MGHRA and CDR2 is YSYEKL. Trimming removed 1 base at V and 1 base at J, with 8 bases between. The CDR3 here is CASSQVGDSNQPQHF. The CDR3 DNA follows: TGCGCCAGCAGCCAAGTGGGGGACAGCAATCAGCCCCAGCATTTT.

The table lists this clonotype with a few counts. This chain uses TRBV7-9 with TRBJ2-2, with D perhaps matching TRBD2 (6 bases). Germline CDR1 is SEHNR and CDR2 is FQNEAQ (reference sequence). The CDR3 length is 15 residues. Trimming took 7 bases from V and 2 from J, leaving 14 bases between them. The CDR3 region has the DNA TGTGCCAGCAACACTCGGGACTCCAACACCGGGGAGCTGTTTTTT. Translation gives CASNTRDSNTGELFF. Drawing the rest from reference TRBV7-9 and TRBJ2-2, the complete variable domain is DTGVSQNPRHKITKRGQNVTFRCDPISEHNRLYWYRQTLGQGPEFLTYFQNEAQLEKSRLLSDRFSAERPKGSFSTLEIQRTEQGDSAMYLCASNTRDSNTGELFFGEGSRLTVL.

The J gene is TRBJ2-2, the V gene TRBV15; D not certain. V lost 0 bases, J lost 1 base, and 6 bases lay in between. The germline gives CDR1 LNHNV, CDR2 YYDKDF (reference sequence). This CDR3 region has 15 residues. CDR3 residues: CATSRDNGNTGELFF. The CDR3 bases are TGTGCCACCAGCAGAGATAATGGGAACACCGGGGAGCTGTTTTTT.

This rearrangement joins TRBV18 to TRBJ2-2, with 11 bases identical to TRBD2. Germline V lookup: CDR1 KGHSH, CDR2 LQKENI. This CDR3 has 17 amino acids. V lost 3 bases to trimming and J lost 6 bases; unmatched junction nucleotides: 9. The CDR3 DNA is TGTGCCAGCTCACCCGCTAGTCTAGCGGGAGGTTCCGGGGAGCTGTTTTTT. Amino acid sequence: CASSPASLAGGSGELFF. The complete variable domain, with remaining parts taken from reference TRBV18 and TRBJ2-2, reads NAGVMQNPRHLVRRRGQEARLRCSPMKGHSHVYWYRQLPEEGLKFMVYLQKENIIDESGMPKERFSAEFPKEGPSILRIQQVVRGDSAAYFCASSPASLAGGSGELFFGEGSRLTVL.

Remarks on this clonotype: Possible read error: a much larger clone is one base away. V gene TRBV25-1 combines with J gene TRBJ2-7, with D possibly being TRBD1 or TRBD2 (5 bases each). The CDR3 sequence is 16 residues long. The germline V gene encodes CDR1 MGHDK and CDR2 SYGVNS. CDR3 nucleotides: TGTGCCAGCAATAATGGGGGTCGCCTCTGTACCTACAAGCAGTACTTC. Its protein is CASNNGGRLCTYKQYF.

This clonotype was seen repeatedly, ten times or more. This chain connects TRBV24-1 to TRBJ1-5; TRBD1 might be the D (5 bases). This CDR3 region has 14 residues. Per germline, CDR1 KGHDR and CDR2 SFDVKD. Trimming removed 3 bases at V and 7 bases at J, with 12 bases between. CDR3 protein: CATSDAAGRQPQHF. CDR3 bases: TGTGCCACCAGTGATGCCGCAGGGAGGCAGCCCCAGCATTTT.

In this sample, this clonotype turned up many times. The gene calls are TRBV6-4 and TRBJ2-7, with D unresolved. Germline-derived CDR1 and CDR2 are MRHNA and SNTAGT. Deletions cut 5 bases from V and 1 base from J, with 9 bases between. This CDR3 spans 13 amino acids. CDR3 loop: CASSSDRSYEQYF. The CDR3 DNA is TGTGCCAGCAGTTCCGACCGATCCTACGAGCAGTACTTC.

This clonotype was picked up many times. The CDR3 nucleotides read TGTGCCAGCAGTGTCGGATCTAGCGGGATAAACCAAGAGACCCAGTACTTC. Amino acid sequence: CASSVGSSGINQETQYF. This chain uses TRBV2 with TRBJ2-5, with 9 bases that match TRBD2. CDR1 SNHLY and CDR2 FYNNEI come from the germline V gene. Trimming took 4 bases from V and 0 from J; bases not matched to a gene: 9. There are 17 residues in the CDR3.

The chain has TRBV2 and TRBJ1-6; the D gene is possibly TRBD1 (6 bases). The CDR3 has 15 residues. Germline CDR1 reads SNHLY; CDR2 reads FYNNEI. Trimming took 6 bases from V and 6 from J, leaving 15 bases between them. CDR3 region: CASSGGTRGNSPLHF. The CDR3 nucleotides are TGTGCCAGCAGCGGCGGGACAAGGGGTAATTCACCCCTCCACTTT.

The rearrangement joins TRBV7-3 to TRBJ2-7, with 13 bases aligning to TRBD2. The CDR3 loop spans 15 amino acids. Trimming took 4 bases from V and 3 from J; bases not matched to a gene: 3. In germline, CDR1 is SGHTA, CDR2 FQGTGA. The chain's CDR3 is CASSSGTSGIYEQYF. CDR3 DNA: TGTGCCAGCAGCTCCGGGACTAGCGGGATCTACGAGCAGTACTTC.

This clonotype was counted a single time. This chain's CDR3 is CASSLVASGAGETQYF. CDR3 DNA: TGTGCCAGCAGTTTAGTGGCTAGCGGGGCGGGAGAGACCCAGTACTTC. V gene TRBV12-3 or TRBV12-4 combines with J gene TRBJ2-5; 9 positions agree with TRBD2. V shed 1 base, J shed 4 bases, and the junction held 7 bases outside the gene matches. There are 16 residues in the CDR3.

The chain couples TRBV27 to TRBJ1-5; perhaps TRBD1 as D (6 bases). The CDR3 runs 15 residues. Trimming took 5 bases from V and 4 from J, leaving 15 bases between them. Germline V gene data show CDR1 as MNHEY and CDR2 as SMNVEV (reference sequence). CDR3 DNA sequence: TGTGCCAGCAGTCCCCACGGACAGCTTAATCAGCCCCAGCATTTT. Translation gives CASSPHGQLNQPQHF.

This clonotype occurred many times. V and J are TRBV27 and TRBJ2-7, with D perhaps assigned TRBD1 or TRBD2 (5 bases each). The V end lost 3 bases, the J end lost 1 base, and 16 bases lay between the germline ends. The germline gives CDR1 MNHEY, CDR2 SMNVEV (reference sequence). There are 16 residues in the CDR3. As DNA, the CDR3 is TGTGCCAGCAGTTTGCTCTTCTCCGGGGCTTCCTACGAGCAGTACTTC. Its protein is CASSLLFSGASYEQYF.

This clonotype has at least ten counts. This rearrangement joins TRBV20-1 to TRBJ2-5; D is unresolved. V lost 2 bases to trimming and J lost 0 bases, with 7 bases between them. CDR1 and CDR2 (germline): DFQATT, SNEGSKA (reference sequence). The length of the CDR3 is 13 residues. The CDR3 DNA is TGCAGTGCTAGACCGCCGTACCAAGAGACCCAGTACTTC. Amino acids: CSARPPYQETQYF.

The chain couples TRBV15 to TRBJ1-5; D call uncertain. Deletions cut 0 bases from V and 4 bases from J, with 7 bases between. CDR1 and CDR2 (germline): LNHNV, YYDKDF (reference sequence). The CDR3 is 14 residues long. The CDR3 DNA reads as TGTGCCACCAGCAGAGATCGCATAAATCAGCCCCAGCATTTT. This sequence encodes CATSRDRINQPQHF.

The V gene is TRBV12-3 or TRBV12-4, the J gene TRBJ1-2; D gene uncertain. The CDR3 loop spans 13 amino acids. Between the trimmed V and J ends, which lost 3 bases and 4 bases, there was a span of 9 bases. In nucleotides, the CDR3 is TGTGCCAGCAGTTTCCCGGCAGGCTATGGCTACACCTTC. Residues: CASSFPAGYGYTF.

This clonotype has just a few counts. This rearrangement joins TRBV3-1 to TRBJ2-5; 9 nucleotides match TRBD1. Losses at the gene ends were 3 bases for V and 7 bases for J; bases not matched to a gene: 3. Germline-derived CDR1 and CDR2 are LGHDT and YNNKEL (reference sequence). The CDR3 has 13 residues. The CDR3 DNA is TGTGCCAGCAGCCAGGGGGACAGGGTGACCCAGTACTTC. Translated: CASSQGDRVTQYF.

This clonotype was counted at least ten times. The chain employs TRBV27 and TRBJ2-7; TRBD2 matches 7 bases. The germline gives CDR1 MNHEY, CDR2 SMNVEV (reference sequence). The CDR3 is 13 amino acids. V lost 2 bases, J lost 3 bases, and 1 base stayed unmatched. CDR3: CASSLGLDYEQYF. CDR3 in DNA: TGTGCCAGCAGTTTAGGACTAGACTACGAGCAGTACTTC.

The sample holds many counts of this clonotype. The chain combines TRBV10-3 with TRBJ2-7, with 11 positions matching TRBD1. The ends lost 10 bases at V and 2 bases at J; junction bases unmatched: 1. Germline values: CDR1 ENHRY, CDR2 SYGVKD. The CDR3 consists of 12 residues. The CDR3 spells CARGQGAYEQYF. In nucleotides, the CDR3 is TGTGCCAGGGGACAGGGGGCCTACGAGCAGTACTTC.

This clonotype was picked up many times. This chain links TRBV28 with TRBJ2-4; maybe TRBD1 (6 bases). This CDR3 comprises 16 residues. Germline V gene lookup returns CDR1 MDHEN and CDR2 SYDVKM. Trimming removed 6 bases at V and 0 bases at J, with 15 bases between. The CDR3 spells CASSSSGQLAKNIQYF. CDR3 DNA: TGTGCCAGCAGCTCCTCCGGACAGTTAGCCAAAAACATTCAGTACTTC.

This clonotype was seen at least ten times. The CDR3 is CASSPIRGEDGYTF. For the CDR3, the DNA is TGCGCCAGCAGCCCTATACGGGGGGAGGATGGCTACACCTTC. This chain links TRBV5-1 with TRBJ1-2, with D possibly matching TRBD1 (5 bases). The CDR3 covers 14 residues. Trimming stripped 4 bases from V and 6 bases from J, with 16 bases between. CDR1 is SGHRS, CDR2 YFSETQ, per germline.